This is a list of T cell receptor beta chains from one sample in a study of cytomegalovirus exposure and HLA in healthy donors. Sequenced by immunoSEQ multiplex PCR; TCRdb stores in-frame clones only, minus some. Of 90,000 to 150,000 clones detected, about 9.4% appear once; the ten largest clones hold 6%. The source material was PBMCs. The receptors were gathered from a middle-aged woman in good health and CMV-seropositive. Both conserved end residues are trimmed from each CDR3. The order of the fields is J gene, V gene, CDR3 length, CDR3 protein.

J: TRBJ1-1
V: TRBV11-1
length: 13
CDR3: ASRATYGTEDEAF

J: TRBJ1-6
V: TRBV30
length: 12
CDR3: AWSVGTGPTPLH

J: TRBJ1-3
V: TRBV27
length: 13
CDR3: ASSLGSNSGNTIY

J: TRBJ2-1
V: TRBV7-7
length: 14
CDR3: ASSAHQRGSYNEQF

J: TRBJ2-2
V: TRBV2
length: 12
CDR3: ASRPGVGTGELF

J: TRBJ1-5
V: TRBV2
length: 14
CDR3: ASKAVIGQGNQPQH

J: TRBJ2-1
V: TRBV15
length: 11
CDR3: ATSRVRGEDQF

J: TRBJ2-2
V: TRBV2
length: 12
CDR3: ASSQGGFAGELF

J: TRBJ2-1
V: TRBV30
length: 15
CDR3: AWRGPLGLVSYNEQF

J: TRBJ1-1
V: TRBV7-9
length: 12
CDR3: ASSLGRGNTEAF

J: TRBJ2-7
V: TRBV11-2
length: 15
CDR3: ASSELAGGFLSYEQY

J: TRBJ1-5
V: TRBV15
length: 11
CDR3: ATTDRANQPQH

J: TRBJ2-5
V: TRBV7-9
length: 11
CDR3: ASRLLEEETQY

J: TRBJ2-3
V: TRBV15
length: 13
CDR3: ATSRIAGGRDTQY

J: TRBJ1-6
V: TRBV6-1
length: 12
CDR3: ASRTGQANSPLH

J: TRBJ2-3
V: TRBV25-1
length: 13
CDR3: ASSSPGLASDTQY

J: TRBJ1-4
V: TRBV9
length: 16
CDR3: ASSAGGGWIGPNEKLF

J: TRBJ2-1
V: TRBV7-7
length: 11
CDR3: ASSLESFNEQF

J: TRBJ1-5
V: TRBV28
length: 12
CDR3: ASSEGGLNQPQH

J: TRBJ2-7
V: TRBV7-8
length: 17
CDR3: ASSLFLERGLADSYEQY

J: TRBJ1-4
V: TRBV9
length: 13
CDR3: ASSPSGATNEKLF

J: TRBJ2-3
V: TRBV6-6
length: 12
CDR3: ASSPYSSTDTQY

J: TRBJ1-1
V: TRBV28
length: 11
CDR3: ASRGRSNTEAF

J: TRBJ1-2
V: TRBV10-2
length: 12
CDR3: ASSEARVNYGYT

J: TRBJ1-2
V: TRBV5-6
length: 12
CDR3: ASSLAGQYYGYT

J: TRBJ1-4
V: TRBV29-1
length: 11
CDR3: SVEMGGHEKLF

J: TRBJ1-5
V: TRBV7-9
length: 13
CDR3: ASSSGSFANQPQH

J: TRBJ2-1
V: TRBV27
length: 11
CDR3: ASSAIFGGSHF

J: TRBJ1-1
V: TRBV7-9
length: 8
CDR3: ARLSGGAI

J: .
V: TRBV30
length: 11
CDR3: AWNGRVGYEQY

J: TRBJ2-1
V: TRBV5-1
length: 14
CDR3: ASSLAGQTNYNEQF

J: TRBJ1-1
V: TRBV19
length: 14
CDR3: ASSIRGTRGRTEAF

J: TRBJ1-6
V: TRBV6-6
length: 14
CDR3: ASSYGQGEYNSPLH